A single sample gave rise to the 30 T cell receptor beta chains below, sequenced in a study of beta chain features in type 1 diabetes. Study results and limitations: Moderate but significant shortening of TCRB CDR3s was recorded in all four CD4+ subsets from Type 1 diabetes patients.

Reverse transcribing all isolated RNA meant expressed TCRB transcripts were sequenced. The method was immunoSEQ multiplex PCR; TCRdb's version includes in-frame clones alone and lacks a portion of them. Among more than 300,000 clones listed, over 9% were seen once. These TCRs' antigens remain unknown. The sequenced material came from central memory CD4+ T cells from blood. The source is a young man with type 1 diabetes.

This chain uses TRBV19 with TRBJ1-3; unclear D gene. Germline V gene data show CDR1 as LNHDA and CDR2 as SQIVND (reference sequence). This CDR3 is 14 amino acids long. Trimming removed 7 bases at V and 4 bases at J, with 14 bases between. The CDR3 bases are TGTGCCAGTATTGAGCAGGCGAACGGAAACACCATATATTTT. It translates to CASIEQANGNTIYF.

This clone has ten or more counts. CDR3 loop: CASTTGWATEAFF. CDR3 DNA sequence: TGTGCCAGTACGACAGGGTGGGCCACTGAAGCTTTCTTT. The chain couples TRBV19 to TRBJ1-1; 7 nucleotides match TRBD1. From germline, CDR1 is LNHDA and CDR2 SQIVND (reference sequence). The V and J ends lost 7 bases and 4 bases, in that order; junction bases with no gene match: 6. The CDR3 totals 13 residues.

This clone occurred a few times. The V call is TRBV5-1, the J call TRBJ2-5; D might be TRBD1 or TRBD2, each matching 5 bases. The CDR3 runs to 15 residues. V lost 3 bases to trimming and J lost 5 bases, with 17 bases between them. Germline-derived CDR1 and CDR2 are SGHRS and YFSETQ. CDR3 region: CASSSGTAAAETQYF. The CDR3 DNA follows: TGCGCCAGCAGCTCCGGGACGGCGGCAGCGGAGACCCAGTACTTC.

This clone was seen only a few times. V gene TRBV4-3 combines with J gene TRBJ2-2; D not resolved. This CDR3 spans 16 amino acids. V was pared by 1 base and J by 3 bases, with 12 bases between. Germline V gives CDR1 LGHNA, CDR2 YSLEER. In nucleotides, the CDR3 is TGCGCCAGCAGCCAAGTACGTGGTTCGGACACCGGGGAGCTGTTTTTT. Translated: CASSQVRGSDTGELFF.

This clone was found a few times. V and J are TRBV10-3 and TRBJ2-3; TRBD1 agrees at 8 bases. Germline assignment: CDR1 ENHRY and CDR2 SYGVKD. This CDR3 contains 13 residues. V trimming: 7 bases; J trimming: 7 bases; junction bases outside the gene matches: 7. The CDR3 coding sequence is TGTGCCATCAATGGACAGGGACGAAATACGCAGTATTTT. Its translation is CAINGQGRNTQYF.

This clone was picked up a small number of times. CDR3 in DNA: TGTGCCAGCAGCCGGGACAGGGAGACAGATACGCAGTATTTT. Amino acids: CASSRDRETDTQYF. This chain uses TRBV7-8 with TRBJ2-3, with 9 bases aligning to TRBD1. Trimming removed 5 bases from V and 3 bases from J; junction bases left unmatched: 3. CDR3 length: 14 residues. Germline V CDR1 and CDR2: SGHVS, FQNEAQ.

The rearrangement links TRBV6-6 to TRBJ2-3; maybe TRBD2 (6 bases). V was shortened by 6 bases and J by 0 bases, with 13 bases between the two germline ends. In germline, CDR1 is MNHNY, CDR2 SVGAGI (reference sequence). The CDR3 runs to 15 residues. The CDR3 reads CASRDPTRSTDTQYF. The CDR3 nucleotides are TGTGCCAGCAGGGACCCGACTAGGAGCACAGATACGCAGTATTTT.

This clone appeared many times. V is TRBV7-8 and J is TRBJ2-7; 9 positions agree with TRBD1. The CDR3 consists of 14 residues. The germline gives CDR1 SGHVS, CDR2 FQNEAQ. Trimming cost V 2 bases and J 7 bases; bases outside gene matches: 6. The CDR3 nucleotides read TGTGCCAGCAGCTTAAAACAGGGGGCGCTTGAGCAGTACTTC. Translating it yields CASSLKQGALEQYF.

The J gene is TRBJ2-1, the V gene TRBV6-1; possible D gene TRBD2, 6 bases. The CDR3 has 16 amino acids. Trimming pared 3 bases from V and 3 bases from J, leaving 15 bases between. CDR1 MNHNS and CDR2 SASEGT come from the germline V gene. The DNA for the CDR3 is TGTGCCAGCAGTGATCGCGGGGTAGTGTTCTACAATGAGCAGTTCTTC. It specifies CASSDRGVVFYNEQFF.

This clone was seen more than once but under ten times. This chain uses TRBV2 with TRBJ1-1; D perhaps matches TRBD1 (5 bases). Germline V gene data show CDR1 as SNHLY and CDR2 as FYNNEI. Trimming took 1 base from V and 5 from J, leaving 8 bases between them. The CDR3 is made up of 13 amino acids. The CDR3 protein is CASSEVSGTEAFF. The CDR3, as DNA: TGTGCCAGCAGTGAAGTATCAGGGACTGAAGCTTTCTTT. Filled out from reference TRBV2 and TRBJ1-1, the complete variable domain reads EPEVTQTPSHQVTQMGQEVILRCVPISNHLYFYWYRQILGQKVEFLVSFYNNEISEKSEIFDDQFSVERPDGSNFTLKIRSTKLEDSAMYFCASSEVSGTEAFFGQGTRLTVV.

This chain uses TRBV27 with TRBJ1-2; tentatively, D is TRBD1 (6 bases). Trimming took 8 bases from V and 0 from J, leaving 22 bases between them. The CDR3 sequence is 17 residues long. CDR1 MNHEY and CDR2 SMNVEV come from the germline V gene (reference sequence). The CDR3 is CASRSPMRDKTNYGYTF. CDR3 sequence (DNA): TGTGCCAGCCGATCTCCGATGCGGGACAAAACTAACTATGGCTACACCTTC.

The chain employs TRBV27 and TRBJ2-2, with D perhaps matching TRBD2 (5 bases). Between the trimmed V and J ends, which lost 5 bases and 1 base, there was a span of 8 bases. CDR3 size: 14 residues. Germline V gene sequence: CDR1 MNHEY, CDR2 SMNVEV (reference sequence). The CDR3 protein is CASSETRNTGELFF. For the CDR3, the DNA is TGTGCCAGCAGTGAAACTAGGAACACCGGGGAGCTGTTTTTT.

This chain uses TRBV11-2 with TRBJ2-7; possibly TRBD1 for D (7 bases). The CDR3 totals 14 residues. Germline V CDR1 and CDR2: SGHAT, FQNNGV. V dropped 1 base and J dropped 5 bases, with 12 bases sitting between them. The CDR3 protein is CASSLGTGGDEQYF. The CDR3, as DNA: TGTGCCAGCAGCTTAGGGACAGGAGGGGACGAGCAGTACTTC.

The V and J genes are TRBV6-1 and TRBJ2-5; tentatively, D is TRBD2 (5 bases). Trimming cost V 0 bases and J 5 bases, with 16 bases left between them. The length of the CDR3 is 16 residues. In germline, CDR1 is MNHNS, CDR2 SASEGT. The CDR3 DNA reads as TGTGCCAGCAGTGAAGCTTTACGGCTAGCAGAGGAGACCCAGTACTTC. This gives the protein CASSEALRLAEETQYF.

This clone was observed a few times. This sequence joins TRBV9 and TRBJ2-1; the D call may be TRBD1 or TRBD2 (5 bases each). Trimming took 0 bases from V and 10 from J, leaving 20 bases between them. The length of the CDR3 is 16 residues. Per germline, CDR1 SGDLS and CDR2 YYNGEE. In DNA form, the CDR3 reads TGTGCCAGCAGCGTAGCTGATCGGGAACCCCCAGGGGAGCAGTTCTTC. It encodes CASSVADREPPGEQFF. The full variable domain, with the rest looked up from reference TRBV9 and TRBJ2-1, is DSGVTQTPKHLITATGQRVTLRCSPRSGDLSVYWYQQSLDQGLQFLIQYYNGEERAKGNILERFSAQQFPDLHSELNLSSLELGDSALYFCASSVADREPPGEQFFGPGTRLTVL.

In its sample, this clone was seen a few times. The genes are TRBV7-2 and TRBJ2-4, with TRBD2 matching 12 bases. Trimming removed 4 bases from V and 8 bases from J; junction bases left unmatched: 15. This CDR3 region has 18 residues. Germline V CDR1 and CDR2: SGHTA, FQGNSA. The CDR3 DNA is TGTGCCAGCAGCTACCCCATCCTAGCGGGAGGGCCCGGATACATTCAGTACTTC. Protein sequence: CASSYPILAGGPGYIQYF. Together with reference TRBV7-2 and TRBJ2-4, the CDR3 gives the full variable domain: GAGVSQSPSNKVTEKGKDVELRCDPISGHTALYWYRQSLGQGLEFLIYFQGNSAPDKSGLPSDRFSAERTGGSVSTLTIQRTQQEDSAVYLCASSYPILAGGPGYIQYFGAGTRLSVL.

CDR3 amino acids: CASSMSGGYTEAFF. The CDR3 DNA is TGTGCCAGTAGTATGAGTGGGGGGTACACTGAAGCTTTCTTT. The chain is built from TRBV19 and TRBJ1-1; possibly TRBD1 for D (5 bases). CDR1 is LNHDA, CDR2 SQIVND, per germline (reference sequence). CDR3 length equals 14 residues. Trimming removed 3 bases from V and 3 bases from J, with 11 bases in between.

The CDR3 protein is CASKWTGEDTEAFF. DNA of the CDR3: TGTGCCAGCAAATGGACAGGGGAGGACACTGAAGCTTTCTTT. This chain uses TRBV5-4 with TRBJ1-1; TRBD1 matches at 9 bases. The ends lost 6 bases at V and 3 bases at J; junction bases unmatched: 6. The CDR3 contains 14 residues. Germline V gives CDR1 SGHNT, CDR2 YYREEE (reference sequence).

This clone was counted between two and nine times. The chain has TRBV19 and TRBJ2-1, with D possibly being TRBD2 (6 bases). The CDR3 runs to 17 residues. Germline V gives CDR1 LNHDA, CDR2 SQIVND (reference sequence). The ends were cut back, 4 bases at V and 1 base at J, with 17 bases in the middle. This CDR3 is CASSTFMGGVSYNEQFF. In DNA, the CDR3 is TGTGCCAGTAGTACTTTTATGGGGGGAGTATCCTACAATGAGCAGTTCTTC.

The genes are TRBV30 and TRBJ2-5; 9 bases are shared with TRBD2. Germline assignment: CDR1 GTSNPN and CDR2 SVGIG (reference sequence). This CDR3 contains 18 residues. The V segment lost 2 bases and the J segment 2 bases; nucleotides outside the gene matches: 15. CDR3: CAWSIGGLAGAPQETQYF. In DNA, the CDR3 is TGTGCCTGGAGTATCGGGGGGTTAGCGGGAGCCCCTCAAGAGACCCAGTACTTC.

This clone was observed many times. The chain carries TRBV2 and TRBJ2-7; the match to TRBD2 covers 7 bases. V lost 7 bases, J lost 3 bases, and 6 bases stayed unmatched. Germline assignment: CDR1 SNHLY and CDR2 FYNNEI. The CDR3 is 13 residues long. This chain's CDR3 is CASTPGGIYEQYF. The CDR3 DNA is TGTGCCAGCACACCGGGAGGTATCTACGAGCAGTACTTC.

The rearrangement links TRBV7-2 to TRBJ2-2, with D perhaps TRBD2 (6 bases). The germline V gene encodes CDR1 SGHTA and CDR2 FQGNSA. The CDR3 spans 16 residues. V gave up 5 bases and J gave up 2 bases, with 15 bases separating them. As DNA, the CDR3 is TGTGCCAGCAGCCAAAGGGAAGCGGGCAACACCGGGGAGCTGTTTTTT. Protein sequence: CASSQREAGNTGELFF.

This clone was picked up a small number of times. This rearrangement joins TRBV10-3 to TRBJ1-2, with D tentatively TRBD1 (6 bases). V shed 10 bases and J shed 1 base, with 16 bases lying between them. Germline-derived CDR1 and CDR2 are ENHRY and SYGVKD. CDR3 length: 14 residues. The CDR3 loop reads CASSEWTDNYGYTF. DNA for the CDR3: TGTGCCAGCAGCGAATGGACAGATAACTATGGCTACACCTTC.

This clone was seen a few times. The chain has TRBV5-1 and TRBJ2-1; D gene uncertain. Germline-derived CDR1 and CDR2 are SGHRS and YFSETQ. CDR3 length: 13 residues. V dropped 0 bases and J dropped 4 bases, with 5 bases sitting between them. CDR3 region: CASSLVAYNEQFF. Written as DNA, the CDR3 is TGCGCCAGCAGCTTGGTGGCGTACAATGAGCAGTTCTTC.

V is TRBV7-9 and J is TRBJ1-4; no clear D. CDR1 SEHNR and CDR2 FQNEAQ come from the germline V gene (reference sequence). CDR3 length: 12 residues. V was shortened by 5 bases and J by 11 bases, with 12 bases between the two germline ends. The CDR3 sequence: CASSAPMNKLFF. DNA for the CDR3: TGTGCCAGCAGCGCGCCCATGAACAAACTGTTTTTT.

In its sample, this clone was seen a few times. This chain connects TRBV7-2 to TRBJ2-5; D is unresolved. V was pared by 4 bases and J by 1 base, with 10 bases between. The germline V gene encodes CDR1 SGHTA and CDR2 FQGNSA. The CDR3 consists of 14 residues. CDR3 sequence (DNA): TGTGCCAGCAGCTCTTTGGGAACCCAAGAGACCCAGTACTTC. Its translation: CASSSLGTQETQYF.

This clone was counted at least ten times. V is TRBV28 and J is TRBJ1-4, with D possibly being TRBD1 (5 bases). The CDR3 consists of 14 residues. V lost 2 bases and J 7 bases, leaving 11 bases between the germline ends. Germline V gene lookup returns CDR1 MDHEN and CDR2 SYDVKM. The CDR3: CASSLGQGVEKLFF. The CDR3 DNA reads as TGTGCCAGCAGTTTAGGGCAGGGAGTTGAAAAACTGTTTTTT.

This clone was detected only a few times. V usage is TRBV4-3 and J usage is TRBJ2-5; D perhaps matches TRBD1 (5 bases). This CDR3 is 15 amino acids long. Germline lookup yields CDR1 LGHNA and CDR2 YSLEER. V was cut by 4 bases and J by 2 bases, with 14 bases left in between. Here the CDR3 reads CASSPKTDLQETQYF. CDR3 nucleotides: TGCGCCAGCAGCCCTAAGACAGATTTGCAAGAGACCCAGTACTTC.

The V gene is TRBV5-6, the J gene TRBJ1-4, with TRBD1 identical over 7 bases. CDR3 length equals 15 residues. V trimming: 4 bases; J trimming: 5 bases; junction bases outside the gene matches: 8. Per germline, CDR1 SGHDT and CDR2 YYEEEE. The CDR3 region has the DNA TGTGCCAGCAGCCTCCGGGACAGCAACAATGAAAAACTGTTTTTT. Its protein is CASSLRDSNNEKLFF.

The chain's CDR3 is CASSLTGIQETQYF. CDR3 nucleotides: TGTGCCAGCAGCTTAACAGGGATTCAAGAGACCCAGTACTTC. V gene TRBV5-4 combines with J gene TRBJ2-5, with D possibly matching TRBD1 (6 bases). The V gene lost 2 bases and the J gene lost 2 bases, with 10 bases spanning the gap. The germline gives CDR1 SGHNT, CDR2 YYREEE (reference sequence). The CDR3 extends over 14 amino acids.